This TCR beta chain was sequenced in a study of blood T cells in healthy people across ages. Looked up from germline, CDR1 is SGHRS and CDR2 is YFSETQ. V was trimmed by 1 base and J by 3 bases, leaving 13 bases between them. The CDR3 runs to 15 residues. Of note for this clonotype: Its specificity is not known.

Combining a sample-barcoded 5' primer with a J-beta primer mix, a second PCR ran for about 7 to 12 cycles. Every molecule of cDNA carried a tag from a template-switch adaptor with 12 random nucleotides. From the 5' RACE reads, TCRdb called clonotypes with MiXCR, one entry per CDR3 protein. Found here are 1.4 million or so distinct CDR3 sequences, less than 45% of them singletons; the top ten hold 4%. General study results and limits: Strong correlation linked observed beta diversity and percent naive T cells. Versus aged donors, long-lived donors had higher diversity and more naive CD4+ cells.

Donors ranged from about 6 to 90 years old and were healthy Caucasians in Russia. This sequence was found in a woman aged 18-29 years in good health. This sequence joins TRBV5-1 and TRBJ1-1; D ambiguous. Sequencing was carried out using blood. CDR3 sequence reads: CASSLLVSEDTEAFF. The CDR3 DNA follows: TGCGCCAGCAGCTTGTTGGTATCCGAGGACACTGAAGCTTTCTTT.